Listed below are T cell receptor beta chains from one sample, sequenced in a study of blood T cell repertoires in COVID-19. The data were produced by immunoSEQ multiplex PCR, yet TCRdb's version contains in-frame clones alone and is incomplete. Among a few hundred thousand clones listed, 80% to 85% were seen once. Sequenced sample: peripheral blood. These receptors came from a person in their 70s with COVID-19, enrolled during active disease. The CDR3 runs from the conserved cysteine through the conserved F or W. The D gene is left open where the match is weak. Clone size is given for some rows only: seen once, a few or many times, or a class if the clone is expanded.

V: TRBV7-2
J: TRBJ1-6
D: -
size: -
DNA: TGTGCCAGCAGCTACAGGGAAGTGCATTCACCCCTCCACTTT
CDR3: CASSYREVHSPLHF

V: TRBV7-3
J: TRBJ2-3
D: TRBD1
size: -
DNA: TGTGCCAGCAGTAATACAGGGGGCATTGGGGATACGCAGTATTTT
CDR3: CASSNTGGIGDTQYF

V: TRBV19
J: TRBJ2-4
D: -
size: -
DNA: TGTGCCAGTAGTCCCGATACGGTAGCCAAAAACATTCAGTACTTC
CDR3: CASSPDTVAKNIQYF

V: TRBV7-8
J: TRBJ1-1
D: -
size: -
DNA: TGTGCCAGCAGCCCGCGAGCCCAGGGCGAAGCTTTCTTT
CDR3: CASSPRAQGEAFF

V: TRBV6-6
J: TRBJ1-5
D: -
size: -
DNA: TGTGCCAGCAGTTACGCCCAGCGGGATCAACCCCAGCATTTT
CDR3: CASSYAQRDQPQHF

V: TRBV7-2
J: TRBJ2-1
D: -
size: -
DNA: TGTGCCAGCAGCCCCGGGTCTTACAATGAGCAGTTCTTC
CDR3: CASSPGSYNEQFF

V: TRBV3-1/TRBV3-2
J: TRBJ1-5
D: TRBD1
size: once
DNA: TGTGCCAGCAGCCCCTCAGGGGGCGCGGGTCAGCCCCAGCATTTT
CDR3: CASSPSGGAGQPQHF

V: TRBV3-1/TRBV3-2
J: TRBJ2-7
D: -
size: -
DNA: TGTGCCAGCAGCCAGCAGGGGGAGCAGTACTTC
CDR3: CASSQQGEQYF

V: TRBV28
J: TRBJ1-2
D: TRBD1
size: -
DNA: TGTGCCAGCAGCCGCTTCAAACAGGGGGCGCGTGGCTACACCTTC
CDR3: CASSRFKQGARGYTF

V: TRBV7-2
J: TRBJ2-5
D: -
size: -
DNA: TGTGCCAGCAGCTCCCCGATAGACTCCCAGGAGACCCAGTACTTC
CDR3: CASSSPIDSQETQYF

V: TRBV6-2/TRBV6-3
J: TRBJ2-1
D: -
size: -
DNA: TGTGCCAGCAGTGGCACAGGGTCTCGGGAGCAGTTCTTC
CDR3: CASSGTGSREQFF

V: TRBV30
J: TRBJ2-3
D: TRBD2
size: -
DNA: TGTGCCTGGAGTACGGGGGGGGATACGCAGTATTTT
CDR3: CAWSTGGDTQYF

V: TRBV28
J: TRBJ2-5
D: TRBD2
size: -
DNA: TGTGCCAGCAGTTTCAGACTAGCGGGGAAAGAGACCCAGTACTTC
CDR3: CASSFRLAGKETQYF

V: TRBV7-7
J: TRBJ1-3
D: TRBD1
size: -
DNA: TGTGCCAGCAGCCCGGACAGGAGCTCTGGAAACACCATATATTTT
CDR3: CASSPDRSSGNTIYF

V: TRBV28
J: TRBJ2-5
D: TRBD1
size: -
DNA: TGTGCCAGCAGTTTCTCCGGGACAGGGGCGGAGACCCAGTACTTC
CDR3: CASSFSGTGAETQYF

V: TRBV19
J: TRBJ2-3
D: TRBD2
size: few
DNA: TGTGCCAGTAGCCCAGGACTAGCGGGGCCCACAGATACGCAGTATTTT
CDR3: CASSPGLAGPTDTQYF

V: TRBV5-1
J: TRBJ1-4
D: TRBD1
size: -
DNA: TGCGCCAGCAGCTTGAGAGGGGGCTTAGCTAATGAAAAACTGTTTTTT
CDR3: CASSLRGGLANEKLFF

V: TRBV30
J: TRBJ2-7
D: -
size: -
DNA: TGTGCCTGGAGTCCACAGGGCTACGAGCAGTACTTC
CDR3: CAWSPQGYEQYF

V: TRBV7-3
J: TRBJ2-1
D: -
size: -
DNA: TGTGCCAGCAGCTTAACTATTCTCAATGAGCAGTTCTTC
CDR3: CASSLTILNEQFF

V: TRBV7-6
J: TRBJ1-5
D: TRBD1
size: -
DNA: TGTGCCAGCAGCTTAGACCCGGACAGGGCTCAGCCCCAGCATTTT
CDR3: CASSLDPDRAQPQHF

V: TRBV10-3
J: TRBJ2-2
D: -
size: -
DNA: TGTGCCATCAGTGAGGCGGGCGGGGACACCGGGGAGCTGTTTTTT
CDR3: CAISEAGGDTGELFF

V: TRBV28
J: TRBJ1-1
D: -
size: -
DNA: TGTGCCAGCAATCGGCGGGAACGAGTCACTGAAGCTTTCTTT
CDR3: CASNRRERVTEAFF

V: TRBV5-5
J: TRBJ1-5
D: -
size: -
DNA: TGTGCCAGCAGCTTGGCCCCTAACGAAAATCAGCCCCAGCATTTT
CDR3: CASSLAPNENQPQHF

V: TRBV7-9
J: TRBJ1-1
D: -
size: once
DNA: TGTGCCAGCAGCTTAGCTGGGCTCGGTCCGAACACTGAAGCTTTCTTT
CDR3: CASSLAGLGPNTEAFF

V: TRBV7-2
J: TRBJ2-3
D: -
size: -
DNA: TGTGCCAGCAGCTTATATGCGGGAAGAAACACAGATACGCAGTATTTT
CDR3: CASSLYAGRNTDTQYF

V: TRBV7-8
J: TRBJ1-4
D: -
size: -
DNA: TGTGCCAGCAGCTTAACGGGGGGCAGCACTTTGAAACTGTTTTTT
CDR3: CASSLTGGSTLKLFF

V: TRBV5-4
J: TRBJ2-1
D: TRBD2
size: -
DNA: TGTGCCAGCAGTCTGACTAGCGGGAGGGCCAATGAGCAGTTCTTC
CDR3: CASSLTSGRANEQFF

V: TRBV12-3/TRBV12-4
J: TRBJ2-1
D: -
size: -
DNA: TGTGCCAGCAGTACAACCAACTACAATGAGCAGTTCTTC
CDR3: CASSTTNYNEQFF

V: TRBV7-2
J: TRBJ1-5
D: -
size: -
DNA: TGTGCCAGCAGCGACAGTAGCAATCAGCCCCAGCATTTT
CDR3: CASSDSSNQPQHF

V: TRBV4-3
J: TRBJ1-3
D: -
size: -
DNA: TGCGCCAGCAGCCAGGACCAGGAGGTCCGTCGAAACACCATATATTTT
CDR3: CASSQDQEVRRNTIYF

V: TRBV4-2
J: TRBJ1-4
D: -
size: -
DNA: TGTGCCAGCAGCCAAGCTACAGCGGGGGAGCATGAAAAACTGTTTTTT
CDR3: CASSQATAGEHEKLFF

V: TRBV5-1
J: TRBJ2-7
D: TRBD1
size: -
DNA: TGCGCCAGCAGACTCCTCGGACAGGGTACGGCCGAGCAGTACTTC
CDR3: CASRLLGQGTAEQYF

V: TRBV29-1
J: TRBJ1-2
D: -
size: -
DNA: TGCAGCGTTGAAGGGAGGGTGGGGGAGCATGGCTACACCTTC
CDR3: CSVEGRVGEHGYTF

V: TRBV9
J: TRBJ2-7
D: TRBD1
size: -
DNA: TGTGCCAGCAGCGTAGCTTGGGACAGAACCTACGAGCAGTACTTC
CDR3: CASSVAWDRTYEQYF

V: TRBV6-5
J: TRBJ1-6
D: -
size: -
DNA: TGTGCCAGCATAGCAGACAGGAGGAATTCACCCCTCCACTTT
CDR3: CASIADRRNSPLHF

V: TRBV3-1/TRBV3-2
J: TRBJ2-7
D: TRBD2
size: -
DNA: TGTGCCAGCAGCCAGACTAGCGGAGGGTACGAGCAGTACTTC
CDR3: CASSQTSGGYEQYF

V: TRBV7-2
J: TRBJ1-5
D: -
size: few
DNA: TGTGCCAGCAGCTTACCAGGGAATCAGCCCCAGCATTTT
CDR3: CASSLPGNQPQHF

V: TRBV28
J: TRBJ2-7
D: TRBD1
size: -
DNA: TGTGCCAGCAGCCGGGACAGTACCTACGAGCAGTACTTC
CDR3: CASSRDSTYEQYF

V: TRBV5-4
J: TRBJ1-4
D: TRBD1
size: -
DNA: TGTGCCAGCAGCTTGGAAGGGGGCGGTGAAAAACTGTTTTTT
CDR3: CASSLEGGGEKLFF

V: TRBV10-3
J: TRBJ1-5
D: TRBD1
size: -
DNA: TGTGCCATCGGGAGACAGGGGGCGAATCAGCCCCAGCATTTT
CDR3: CAIGRQGANQPQHF

V: TRBV6-6
J: TRBJ1-5
D: -
size: -
DNA: TGTGCCAGCAGTTACACGCAGGGGCCCCAGCATTTT
CDR3: CASSYTQGPQHF

V: TRBV29-1
J: TRBJ2-1
D: TRBD2
size: few
DNA: TGCAGCGACCTAGCGGGGGTCTACAATGAGCAGTTCTTC
CDR3: CSDLAGVYNEQFF

V: TRBV28
J: TRBJ1-4
D: -
size: once
DNA: TGTGCCAGCAGTGACCCGGGAACCCATGAAAAACTGTTTTTT
CDR3: CASSDPGTHEKLFF

V: TRBV28
J: TRBJ1-2
D: -
size: -
DNA: TGTGCCAGCAGTTTTGTGGGGCCGCCCGGGAGTGGCTACACCTTC
CDR3: CASSFVGPPGSGYTF

V: TRBV28
J: TRBJ2-5
D: TRBD2
size: -
DNA: TGTGCCAGCAGTTTGCGGGGGGGCGTTGTAGAGACCCAGTACTTC
CDR3: CASSLRGGVVETQYF

V: TRBV7-2
J: TRBJ1-2
D: -
size: once
DNA: TGTGCCAGCAGCGCCAGTGGCACTAACTATGGCTACACCTTC
CDR3: CASSASGTNYGYTF

V: TRBV9
J: TRBJ1-5
D: -
size: few
DNA: TGTGCCAGCAGCGCGACGGGGAGTAATCAGCCCCAGCATTTT
CDR3: CASSATGSNQPQHF